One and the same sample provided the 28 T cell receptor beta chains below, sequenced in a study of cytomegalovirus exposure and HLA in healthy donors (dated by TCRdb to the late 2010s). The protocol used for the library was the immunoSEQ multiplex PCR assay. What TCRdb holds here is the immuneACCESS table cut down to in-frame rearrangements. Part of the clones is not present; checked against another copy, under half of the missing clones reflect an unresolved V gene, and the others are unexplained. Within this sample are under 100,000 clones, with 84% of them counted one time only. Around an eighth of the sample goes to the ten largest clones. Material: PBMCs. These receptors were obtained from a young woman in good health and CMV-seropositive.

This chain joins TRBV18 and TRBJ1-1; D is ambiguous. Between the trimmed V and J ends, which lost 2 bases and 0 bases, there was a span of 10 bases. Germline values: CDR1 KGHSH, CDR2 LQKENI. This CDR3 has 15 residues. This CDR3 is CASSPVARMNTEAFF. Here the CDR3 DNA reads TGTGCCAGCTCACCAGTAGCGCGGATGAACACTGAAGCTTTCTTT.

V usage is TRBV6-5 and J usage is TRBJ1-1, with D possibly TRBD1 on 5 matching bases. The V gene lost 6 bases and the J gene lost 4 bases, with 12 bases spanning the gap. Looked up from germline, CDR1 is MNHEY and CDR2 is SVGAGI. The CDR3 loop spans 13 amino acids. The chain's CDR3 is CASSRGFGTEAFF. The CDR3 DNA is TGTGCCAGCAGCCGGGGGTTCGGCACTGAAGCTTTCTTT.

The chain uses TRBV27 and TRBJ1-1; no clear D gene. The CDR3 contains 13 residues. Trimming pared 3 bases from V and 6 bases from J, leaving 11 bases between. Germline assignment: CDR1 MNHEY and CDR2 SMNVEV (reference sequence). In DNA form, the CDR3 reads TGTGCCAGCAGTTTCGGTCGCGGCCCTGAAGCTTTCTTT. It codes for CASSFGRGPEAFF.

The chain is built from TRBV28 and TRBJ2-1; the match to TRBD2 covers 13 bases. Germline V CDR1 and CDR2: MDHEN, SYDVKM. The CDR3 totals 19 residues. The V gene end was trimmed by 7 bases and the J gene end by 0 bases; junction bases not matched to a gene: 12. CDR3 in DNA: TGTGCCAGCAAGCTACTGGGACTAGCGGGGATAAGCTCCTACAATGAGCAGTTCTTC. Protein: CASKLLGLAGISSYNEQFF.

CDR3 sequence reads: CASSLSGGAHTQYF. The CDR3 DNA is TGTGCCAGCAGTTTATCCGGGGGGGCACATACGCAGTATTTT. The genes are TRBV28 and TRBJ2-3; 8 nucleotides match TRBD2. Germline trimming cut 1 base from V and 7 bases from J; bases unmatched to any gene: 4. CDR3 size: 14 residues. Germline CDR1 and CDR2: MDHEN and SYDVKM.

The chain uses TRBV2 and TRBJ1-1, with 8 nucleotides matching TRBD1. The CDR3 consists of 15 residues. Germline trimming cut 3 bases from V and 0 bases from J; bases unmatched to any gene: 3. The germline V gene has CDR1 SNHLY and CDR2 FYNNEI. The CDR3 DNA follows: TGTGCCAGCAGTGATCGGACAGGGATGAACACTGAAGCTTTCTTT. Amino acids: CASSDRTGMNTEAFF.

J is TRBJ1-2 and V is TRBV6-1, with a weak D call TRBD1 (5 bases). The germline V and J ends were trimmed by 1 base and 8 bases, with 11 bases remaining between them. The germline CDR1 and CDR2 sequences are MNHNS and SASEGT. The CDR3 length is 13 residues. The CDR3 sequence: CASSEETGVGYTF. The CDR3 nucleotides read TGTGCCAGCAGTGAAGAGACGGGGGTCGGCTACACCTTC.

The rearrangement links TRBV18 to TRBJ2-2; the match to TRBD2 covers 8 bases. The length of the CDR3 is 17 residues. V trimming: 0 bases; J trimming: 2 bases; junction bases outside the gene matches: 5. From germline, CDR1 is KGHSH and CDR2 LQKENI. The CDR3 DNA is TGTGCCAGCTCACCACCTTCGCGGGGGGTTAACACCGGGGAGCTGTTTTTT. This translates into CASSPPSRGVNTGELFF.

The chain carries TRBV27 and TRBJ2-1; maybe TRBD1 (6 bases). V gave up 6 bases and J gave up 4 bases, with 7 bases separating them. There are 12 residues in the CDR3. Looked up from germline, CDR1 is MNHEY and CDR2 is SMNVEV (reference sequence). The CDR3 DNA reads TGTGCCAGCAGAGGGACATACAATGAGCAGTTCTTC. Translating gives CASRGTYNEQFF.

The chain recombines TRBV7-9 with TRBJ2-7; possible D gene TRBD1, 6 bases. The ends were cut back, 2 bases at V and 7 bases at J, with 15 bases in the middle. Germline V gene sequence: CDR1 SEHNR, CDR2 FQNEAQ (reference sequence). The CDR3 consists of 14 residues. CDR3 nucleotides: TGTGCCAGCAGCTTATACAGGGAGAATTCGGAGCAGTACTTC. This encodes CASSLYRENSEQYF.

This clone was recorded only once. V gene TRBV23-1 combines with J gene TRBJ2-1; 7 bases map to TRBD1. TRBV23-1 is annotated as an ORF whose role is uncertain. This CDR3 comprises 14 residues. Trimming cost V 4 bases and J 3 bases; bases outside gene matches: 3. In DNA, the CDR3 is TGCGCCAGCAGTCTTACAGGGGACTACAATGAGCAGTTCTTC. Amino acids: CASSLTGDYNEQFF.

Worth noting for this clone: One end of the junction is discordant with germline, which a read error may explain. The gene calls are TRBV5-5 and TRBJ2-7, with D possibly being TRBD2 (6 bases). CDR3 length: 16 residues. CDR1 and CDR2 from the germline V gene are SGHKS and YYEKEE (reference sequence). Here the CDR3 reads CASSLGGTLLSYEQYF. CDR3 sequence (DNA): TGTGCCAGCAGTTTGGGCGGGACTCTCCTCTCCTACGAGCAGTACTTC.

The CDR3 coding sequence is TGTGCCAGCATCGACGGACAGGGAGTTGCCGGGGAGCTGTTTTTT. Translated: CASIDGQGVAGELFF. The chain carries TRBV28 and TRBJ2-2, with 8 bases lining up with TRBD1. V shed 7 bases and J 6 bases; nucleotides not matched to a gene: 10. CDR3 length equals 15 residues. The germline V gene has CDR1 MDHEN and CDR2 SYDVKM.

CDR3 loop: CASSETPTGRRNEQFF. CDR3 sequence (DNA): TGTGCCAGCAGTGAAACCCCGACAGGGAGAAGGAATGAGCAGTTCTTC. V and J are TRBV6-1 and TRBJ2-1, with TRBD1 matching 7 bases. The CDR3 has 16 residues. Germline V gene data show CDR1 as MNHNS and CDR2 as SASEGT. The V and J ends lost 2 bases and 7 bases, in that order; junction bases with no gene match: 11.

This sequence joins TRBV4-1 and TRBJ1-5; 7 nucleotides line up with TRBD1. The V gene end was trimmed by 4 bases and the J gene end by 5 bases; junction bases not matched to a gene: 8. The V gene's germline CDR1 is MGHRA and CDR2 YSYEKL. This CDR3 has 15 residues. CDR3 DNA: TGCGCCAGCAGCCCCCTACCGGGACAGCATCAGCCCCAGCATTTT. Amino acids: CASSPLPGQHQPQHF.

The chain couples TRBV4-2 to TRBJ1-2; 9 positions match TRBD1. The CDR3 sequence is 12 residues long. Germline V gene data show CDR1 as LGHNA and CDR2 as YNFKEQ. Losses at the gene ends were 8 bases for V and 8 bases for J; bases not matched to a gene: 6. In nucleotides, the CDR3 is TGTGCCAGCGGGGGACAGGGCCCCGGCTACACCTTC. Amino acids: CASGGQGPGYTF.

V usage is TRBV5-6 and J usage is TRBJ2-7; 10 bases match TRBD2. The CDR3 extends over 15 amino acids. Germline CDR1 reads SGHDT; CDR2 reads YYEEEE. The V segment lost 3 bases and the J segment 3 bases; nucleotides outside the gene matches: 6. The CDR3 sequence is CASSSLTSGRYEQYF. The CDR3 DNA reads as TGTGCCAGCAGCTCCCTGACTAGCGGGCGCTACGAGCAGTACTTC. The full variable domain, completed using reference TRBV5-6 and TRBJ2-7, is DAGVTQSPTHLIKTRGQQVTLRCSPKSGHDTVSWYQQALGQGPQFIFQYYEEEERQRGNFPDRFSGHQFPNYSSELNVNALLLGDSALYLCASSSLTSGRYEQYFGPGTRLTVT.

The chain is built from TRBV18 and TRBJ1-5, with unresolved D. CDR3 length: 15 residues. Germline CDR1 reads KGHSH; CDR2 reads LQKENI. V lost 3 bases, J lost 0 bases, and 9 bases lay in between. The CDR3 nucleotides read TGTGCCAGCTCACCTGTACAGTATAGCAATCAGCCCCAGCATTTT. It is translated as CASSPVQYSNQPQHF.

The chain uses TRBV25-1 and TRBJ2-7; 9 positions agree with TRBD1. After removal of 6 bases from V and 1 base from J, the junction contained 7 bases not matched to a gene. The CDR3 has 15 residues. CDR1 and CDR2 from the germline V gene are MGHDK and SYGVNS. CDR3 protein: CASSYRGRGSYEQYF. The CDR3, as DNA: TGTGCCAGCAGCTACAGGGGGCGCGGGTCCTACGAGCAGTACTTC.

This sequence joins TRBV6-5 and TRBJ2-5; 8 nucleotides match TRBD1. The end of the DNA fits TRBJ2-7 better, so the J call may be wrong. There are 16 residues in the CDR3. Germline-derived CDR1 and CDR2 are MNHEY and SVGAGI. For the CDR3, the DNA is TGTGCCAGCAGTTACGGACGGGACAGGATCTTTTACGAGCAGTACTTC. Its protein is CASSYGRDRIFYEQYF.

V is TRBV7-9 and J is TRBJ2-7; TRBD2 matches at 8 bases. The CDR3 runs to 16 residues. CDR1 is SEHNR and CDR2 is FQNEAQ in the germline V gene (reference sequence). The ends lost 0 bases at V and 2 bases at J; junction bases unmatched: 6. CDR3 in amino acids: CASSLALRRGAYEQYF. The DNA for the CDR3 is TGTGCCAGCAGCTTAGCGCTAAGGCGGGGGGCCTACGAGCAGTACTTC.

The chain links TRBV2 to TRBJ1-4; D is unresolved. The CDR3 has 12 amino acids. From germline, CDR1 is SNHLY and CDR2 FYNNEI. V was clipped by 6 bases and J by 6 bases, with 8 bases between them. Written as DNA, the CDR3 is TGTGCCAGCAGCCCCTCCGATGAAAAACTGTTTTTT. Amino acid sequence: CASSPSDEKLFF.

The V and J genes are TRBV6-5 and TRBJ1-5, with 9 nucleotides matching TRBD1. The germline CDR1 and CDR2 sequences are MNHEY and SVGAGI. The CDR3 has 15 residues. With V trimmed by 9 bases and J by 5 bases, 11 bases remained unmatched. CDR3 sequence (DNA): TGTGCCAGGTGGACTTCCGGGACAGGGCATCAGCCCCAGCATTTT. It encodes CARWTSGTGHQPQHF.

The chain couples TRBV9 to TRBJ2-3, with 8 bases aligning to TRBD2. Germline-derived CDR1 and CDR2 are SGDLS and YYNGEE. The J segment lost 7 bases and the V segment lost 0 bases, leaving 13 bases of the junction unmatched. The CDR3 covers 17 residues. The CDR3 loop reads CASSVGVAGSTTYTQYF. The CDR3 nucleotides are TGTGCCAGCAGCGTAGGGGTAGCGGGGTCCACAACGTATACGCAGTATTTT. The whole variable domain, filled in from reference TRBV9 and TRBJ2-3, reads DSGVTQTPKHLITATGQRVTLRCSPRSGDLSVYWYQQSLDQGLQFLIQYYNGEERAKGNILERFSAQQFPDLHSELNLSSLELGDSALYFCASSVGVAGSTTYTQYFGPGTRLTVL.

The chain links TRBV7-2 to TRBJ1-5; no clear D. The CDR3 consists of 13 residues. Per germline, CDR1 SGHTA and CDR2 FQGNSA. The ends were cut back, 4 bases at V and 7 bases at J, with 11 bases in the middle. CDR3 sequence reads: CASSSGGEQPQHF. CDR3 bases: TGTGCCAGCAGCTCCGGAGGTGAACAGCCCCAGCATTTT.

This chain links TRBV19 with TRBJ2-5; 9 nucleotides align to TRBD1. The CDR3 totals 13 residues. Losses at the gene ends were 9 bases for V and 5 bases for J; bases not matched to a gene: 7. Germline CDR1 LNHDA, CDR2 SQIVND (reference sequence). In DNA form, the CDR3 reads TGTGCCAGCCGACAGGGGGTAGGGGAGACCCAGTACTTC. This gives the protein CASRQGVGETQYF.

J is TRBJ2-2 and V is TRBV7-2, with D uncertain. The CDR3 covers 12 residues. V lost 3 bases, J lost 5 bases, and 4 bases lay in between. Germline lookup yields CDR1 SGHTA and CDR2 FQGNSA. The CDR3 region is CASSFGTGELFF. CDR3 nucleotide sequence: TGTGCCAGCAGCTTCGGGACCGGGGAGCTGTTTTTT.

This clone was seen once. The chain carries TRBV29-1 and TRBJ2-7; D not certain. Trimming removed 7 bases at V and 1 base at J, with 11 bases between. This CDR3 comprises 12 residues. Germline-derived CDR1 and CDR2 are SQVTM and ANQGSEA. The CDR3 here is CSALIRSYEQYF. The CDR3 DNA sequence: TGCAGCGCCCTAATCAGGTCCTACGAGCAGTACTTC.